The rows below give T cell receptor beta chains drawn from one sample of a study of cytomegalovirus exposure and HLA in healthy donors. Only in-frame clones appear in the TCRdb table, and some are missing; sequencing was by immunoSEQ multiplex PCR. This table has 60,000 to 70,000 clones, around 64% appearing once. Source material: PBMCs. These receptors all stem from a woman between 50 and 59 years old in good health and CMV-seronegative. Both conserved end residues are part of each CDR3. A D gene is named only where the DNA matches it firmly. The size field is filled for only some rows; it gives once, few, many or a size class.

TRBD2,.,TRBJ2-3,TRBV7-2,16,CASSSLAGARGDTQYF,TGTGCCAGCAGCTCCTTAGCGGGAGCGCGGGGAGATACGCAGTATTTT
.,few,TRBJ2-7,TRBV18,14,CASSPPGVYYEQYF,TGTGCCAGCTCACCCCCCGGAGTCTACTACGAGCAGTACTTC
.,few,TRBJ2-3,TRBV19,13,CASSEEGADTQYF,TGTGCCAGTAGTGAGGAGGGCGCAGATACGCAGTATTTT
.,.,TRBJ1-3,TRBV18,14,CASSPRHDGNTIYF,TGTGCCAGCTCACCACGACACGACGGAAACACCATATATTTT
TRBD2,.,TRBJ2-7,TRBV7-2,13,CASRRAGGYEQYF,TGTGCCAGCAGGAGAGCGGGAGGGTACGAGCAGTACTTC
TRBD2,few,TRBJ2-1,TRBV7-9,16,CASSSMTSGRLYEQFF,TGTGCCAGCAGCTCTATGACTAGCGGGAGGTTGTATGAGCAGTTCTTC
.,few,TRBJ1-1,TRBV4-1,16,CASSHGTTALNTEAFF,TGCGCCAGCAGCCACGGGACAACAGCCCTGAACACTGAAGCTTTCTTT
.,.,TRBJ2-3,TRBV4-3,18,CASSQEASRFTGTDTQYF,TGCGCCAGCAGCCAAGAGGCTAGTCGGTTTACTGGCACAGATACGCAGTATTTT
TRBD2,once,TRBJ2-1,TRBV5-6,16,CASSPRREGWYNEQFF,TGTGCCAGCAGCCCTAGGCGGGAGGGCTGGTACAATGAGCAGTTCTTC
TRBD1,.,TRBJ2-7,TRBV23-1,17,CASSQLVLTGETYEQYF,TGCGCCAGCAGTCAACTTGTCCTGACAGGGGAAACCTACGAGCAGTACTTC
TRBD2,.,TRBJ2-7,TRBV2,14,CASSSITGGYEQYF,TGTGCCAGCAGTTCTATTACGGGGGGCTACGAGCAGTACTTC
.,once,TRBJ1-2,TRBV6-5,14,CASSRGLANYGYTF,TGTGCCAGCAGTCGGGGACTGGCGAACTATGGCTACACCTTC
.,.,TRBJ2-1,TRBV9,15,CASSVQGSTYNEQFF,TGTGCCAGCAGCGTGCAGGGTTCCACCTACAATGAGCAGTTCTTC
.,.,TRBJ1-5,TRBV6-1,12,CASTTGNQPQHF,TGTGCCAGCACTACGGGGAATCAGCCCCAGCATTTT
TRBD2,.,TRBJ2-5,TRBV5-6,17,CASSLKISAGGGETQYF,TGTGCCAGCAGCTTGAAAATATCGGCGGGAGGGGGGGAGACCCAGTACTTC
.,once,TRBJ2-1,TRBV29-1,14,CSVGGPGFYNEQFF,TGCAGCGTTGGGGGGCCCGGGTTCTACAATGAGCAGTTCTTC
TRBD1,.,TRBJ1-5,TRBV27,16,CASSADRVPSNQPQHF,TGTGCCAGCAGTGCCGACAGGGTACCTAGCAATCAGCCCCAGCATTTT
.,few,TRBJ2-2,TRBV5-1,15,CASSLNGVGTGELFF,TGCGCCAGCAGCTTGAACGGGGTTGGCACCGGGGAGCTGTTTTTT
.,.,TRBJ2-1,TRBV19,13,CASSANFLYEQFF,TGTGCCAGTAGTGCCAACTTCCTCTATGAGCAGTTCTTC
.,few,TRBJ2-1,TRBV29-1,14,CSVWGEARNNEQFF,TGCAGCGTCTGGGGCGAGGCAAGGAACAATGAGCAGTTCTTC
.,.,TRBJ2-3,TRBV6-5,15,CASSLWSGSTDTQYF,TGTGCCAGCAGTTTATGGAGCGGAAGCACAGATACGCAGTATTTT
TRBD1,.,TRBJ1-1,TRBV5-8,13,CAGRKDRGFEAFF,TGTGCCGGAAGGAAGGACAGGGGATTTGAAGCTTTCTTT
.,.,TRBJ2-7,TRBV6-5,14,CASRDSGSSYEQYF,TGTGCCAGCAGAGACTCAGGGTCCTCCTACGAGCAGTACTTC
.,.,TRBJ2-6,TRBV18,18,CASSLLQGPFSGANVLTF,TGTGCCAGCTCACTATTACAGGGCCCTTTCTCTGGGGCCAACGTCCTGACTTTC
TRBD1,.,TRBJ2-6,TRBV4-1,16,CASNGQETSGANVLTF,TGCGCCAGCAACGGACAGGAGACCTCTGGGGCCAACGTCCTGACTTTC
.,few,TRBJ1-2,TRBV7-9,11,CASSLDLDRPF,TGTGCCAGCAGCTTAGATTTAGACAGGCCCTTC
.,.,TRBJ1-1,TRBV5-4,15,CASSLLAGRGTEAFF,TGTGCCAGCAGCTTGCTGGCCGGGCGGGGCACTGAAGCTTTCTTT
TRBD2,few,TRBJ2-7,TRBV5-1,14,CASSPLAGAGEQYF,TGCGCCAGCAGCCCCTTAGCGGGAGCTGGGGAGCAGTACTTC
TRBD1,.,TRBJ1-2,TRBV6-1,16,CASSGPMGQGNYGYTF,TGTGCCAGCAGTGGACCTATGGGACAGGGGAACTATGGCTACACCTTC
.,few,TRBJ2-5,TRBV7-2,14,CASTPSAVQETQYF,TGTGCCAGCACCCCCTCCGCGGTCCAAGAGACCCAGTACTTC
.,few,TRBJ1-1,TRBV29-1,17,CSVKGSAYLLMNTEAFF,TGCAGCGTCAAGGGGTCAGCGTACCTTTTAATGAACACTGAAGCTTTCTTT
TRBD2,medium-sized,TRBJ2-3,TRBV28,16,CASSVTGGPDTDTQYF,TGTGCCAGCAGTGTTACGGGAGGGCCTGACACAGATACGCAGTATTTT
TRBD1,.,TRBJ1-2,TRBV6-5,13,CASSRTGNYGYTF,TGTGCCAGCAGCCGGACAGGGAACTATGGCTACACCTTC
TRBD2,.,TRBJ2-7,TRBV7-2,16,CASSLGASGSFYEQYF,TGTGCCAGCAGCTTAGGAGCTAGCGGGAGTTTCTACGAGCAGTACTTC
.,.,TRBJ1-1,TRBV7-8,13,CASSPGQSTEAFF,TGTGCCAGCAGCCCAGGACAGTCGACTGAAGCTTTCTTT
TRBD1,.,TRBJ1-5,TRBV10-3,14,CAIRGGGSNQPQHF,TGTGCCATCAGAGGGGGCGGTAGCAATCAGCCCCAGCATTTT
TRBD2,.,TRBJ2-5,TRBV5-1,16,CASSLALAGVQETQYF,TGCGCCAGCAGCTTGGCCCTAGCGGGAGTACAAGAGACCCAGTACTTC
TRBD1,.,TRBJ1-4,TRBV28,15,CASRTTGTVPEKLFF,TGTGCCAGCAGAACTACCGGGACAGTCCCAGAAAAACTGTTTTTT
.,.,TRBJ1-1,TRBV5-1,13,CASSLVLSSEAFF,TGCGCCAGCAGCTTGGTGCTGAGCTCTGAAGCTTTCTTT
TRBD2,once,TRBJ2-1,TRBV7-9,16,CASSLISGRPYNEQFF,TGTGCCAGCAGTCTGATTAGCGGGAGGCCTTACAATGAGCAGTTCTTC
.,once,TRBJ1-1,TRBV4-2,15,CASSQDKSMNTEAFF,TGTGCCAGCAGCCAAGATAAGAGCATGAACACTGAAGCTTTCTTT
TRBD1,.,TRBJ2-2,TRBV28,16,CASRPGQAPDTGELFF,TGTGCCAGCAGACCGGGACAGGCTCCGGACACCGGGGAGCTGTTTTTT
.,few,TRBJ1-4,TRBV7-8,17,CASSPTGGASRNEKLFF,TGTGCCAGCAGCCCCACGGGGGGCGCATCCCGTAATGAAAAACTGTTTTTT
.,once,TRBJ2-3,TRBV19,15,CASSTLGRSTDTQYF,TGTGCCAGTAGTACCCTCGGTCGGAGCACAGATACGCAGTATTTT
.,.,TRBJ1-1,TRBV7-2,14,CASSLESRNTEAFF,TGTGCCAGCAGCTTAGAGTCCAGGAACACTGAAGCTTTCTTT
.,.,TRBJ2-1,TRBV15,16,CATSRDLQGRRNEQFF,TGTGCCACCAGCAGAGATCTGCAGGGTAGAAGGAATGAGCAGTTCTTC
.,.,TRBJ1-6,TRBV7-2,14,CASSLNQANSPLHF,TGTGCCAGCAGCTTGAACCAGGCGAATTCACCCCTCCACTTT
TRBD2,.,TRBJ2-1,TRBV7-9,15,CASSSLAETYNEQFF,TGTGCCAGCAGCTCTCTAGCGGAGACCTACAATGAGCAGTTCTTC
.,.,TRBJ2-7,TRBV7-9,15,CASSLIRTAVYEQYF,TGTGCCAGCAGCTTAATAAGGACTGCGGTCTACGAGCAGTACTTC
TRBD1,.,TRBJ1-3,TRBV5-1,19,CASSSVPGQGAMPGNTIYF,TGCGCCAGCAGCTCCGTCCCGGGACAGGGGGCAATGCCTGGAAACACCATATATTTT
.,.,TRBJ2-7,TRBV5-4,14,CASSFVGEVSKQYF,TGTGCCAGCAGCTTTGTGGGAGAGGTTTCCAAGCAGTACTTC
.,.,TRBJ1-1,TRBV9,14,CASSARGGYTEAFF,TGTGCCAGCAGCGCGAGGGGGGGGTACACTGAAGCTTTCTTT
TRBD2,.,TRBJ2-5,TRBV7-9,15,CASSSPQLADKTQYF,TGTGCCAGCAGCTCGCCCCAACTAGCGGACAAGACCCAGTACTTC